Shown below are 5 T cell receptor beta chains from a single sample sequenced in a study of T cell clones after liver transplantation (dated by TCRdb to the late 2010s). Library prep was done by the immunoSEQ multiplex PCR assay. The table comes from immuneACCESS by way of TCRdb, which keeps in-frame sequences with V and J called. Part of the clones is missing from these tables; in studies checked, under half for an unresolved V gene and the rest for unknown reasons. The sample table shows 95,000 to 110,000 clones, and roughly four fifths are seen once. The ten largest clones take up 2.5% to 3% of the sample. This specimen was CD4+ T cells from blood, taken about 50 months after liver transplant. The receptor set was obtained from a human patient who received a liver transplant. Some T cells seen after a transplant may have their origin in the graft donor.

The chain employs TRBV7-6 and TRBJ2-5; a possible D gene is TRBD1 (6 bases). The germline V and J ends were trimmed by 5 bases and 5 bases, with 15 bases remaining between them. In germline, CDR1 is SGHVS, CDR2 FNYEAQ. The CDR3 is 14 residues long. The DNA for the CDR3 is TGTGCCAGCAGCCAGGACAGTCTTGGGGAGACCCAGTACTTC. This translates into CASSQDSLGETQYF. The full variable domain, with the rest looked up from reference TRBV7-6 and TRBJ2-5, is GAGVSQSPRYKVTKRGQDVALRCDPISGHVSLYWYRQALGQGPEFLTYFNYEAQQDKSGLPNDRFSAERPEGSISTLTIQRTEQRDSAMYRCASSQDSLGETQYFGPGTRLLVL.

This clone has just a few counts. The chain combines TRBV4-1 with TRBJ1-2; D perhaps matches TRBD1 (6 bases). V gave up 2 bases and J gave up 6 bases, with 19 bases separating them. This CDR3 is 16 amino acids long. Germline loops: CDR1 MGHRA, CDR2 YSYEKL. The CDR3 nucleotides are TGCGCCAGCAGCCAAACGGAGGGACAATTATGGGATGGCTACACCTTC. Protein product: CASSQTEGQLWDGYTF.

The V gene is TRBV28, the J gene TRBJ2-6; D unresolved. CDR1 is MDHEN, CDR2 SYDVKM, per germline. The CDR3 runs 14 residues. The germline V and J ends were trimmed by 4 bases and 4 bases, with 8 bases remaining between them. The CDR3 loop reads CASSSLGGANVLTF. CDR3 DNA: TGTGCCAGCAGTTCCCTGGGGGGGGCCAACGTCCTGACTTTC. The full variable domain, completed using reference TRBV28 and TRBJ2-6, is DVKVTQSSRYLVKRTGEKVFLECVQDMDHENMFWYRQDPGLGLRLIYFSYDVKMKEKGDIPEGYSVSREKKERFSLILESASTNQTSMYLCASSSLGGANVLTFGAGSRLTVL.

The V gene is TRBV6-6, the J gene TRBJ1-4; D is undetermined. From germline, CDR1 is MNHNY and CDR2 SVGAGI (reference sequence). The CDR3 extends over 15 amino acids. V was clipped by 6 bases and J by 2 bases, with 13 bases between them. The CDR3 DNA follows: TGTGCCAGCAGCGTCAGGCGCGCGACTAATGAAAAACTGTTTTTT. This gives the protein CASSVRRATNEKLFF.

The rearrangement links TRBV6-1 to TRBJ2-5, with 8 bases fitting TRBD2. The CDR3 is made up of 15 amino acids. Germline CDR1 MNHNS, CDR2 SASEGT. The junction had 11 bases not matched to a gene; V was cut back by 6 bases and J by 5 bases. CDR3 residues: CASRVTSAGVETQYF. DNA of the CDR3: TGTGCCAGCAGGGTTACCTCAGCGGGAGTGGAGACCCAGTACTTC.